The 28 T cell receptor beta chains given below trace back to one sample, sequenced in a study of identical twins. TCRdb called the 5' RACE reads again in MiXCR, with one record for every CDR3 protein. This sample has 650,000 to 750,000 distinct CDR3 sequences, with 21% found just once. This same sample was also part of a study on T cells expressing NK-cell markers.

Sequencing used PBMCs. Receptors originate from a woman aged 18-29 years in good health.

This clonotype was picked up a small number of times. The rearrangement links TRBV29-1 to TRBJ2-3; D unclear. Germline V gene sequence: CDR1 SQVTM, CDR2 ANQGSEA. The CDR3 runs 12 residues. The V gene lost 6 bases and the J gene lost 1 base, with 8 bases spanning the gap. For the CDR3, the DNA is TGCAGCGTCCGAGCCGGCACAGATACGCAGTATTTT. Its translation: CSVRAGTDTQYF.

The V and J genes are TRBV6-1 and TRBJ2-7; D is ambiguous. Germline V gene lookup returns CDR1 MNHNS and CDR2 SASEGT. The CDR3 loop spans 15 amino acids. The germline V and J ends were trimmed by 3 bases and 2 bases, with 14 bases remaining between them. CDR3 residues: CASSDRRSLAYEQYF. The CDR3 DNA is TGTGCCAGCAGTGATCGCCGCTCCCTGGCCTACGAGCAGTACTTC.

V usage is TRBV7-2 and J usage is TRBJ2-7, with 10 nucleotides matching TRBD2. CDR3 length: 14 amino acids. V gave up 2 bases and J gave up 10 bases; unmatched junction bases: 8. Germline values: CDR1 SGHTA, CDR2 FQGNSA. The CDR3 reads CASSLWASGSHQYF. The CDR3 bases are TGTGCCAGCAGCTTATGGGCTAGCGGGAGTCACCAGTACTTC.

This chain uses TRBV7-2 with TRBJ1-1, with D hard to call. The V gene lost 5 bases and the J gene lost 0 bases, with 10 bases spanning the gap. The CDR3 covers 14 residues. The germline V gene has CDR1 SGHTA and CDR2 FQGNSA. The CDR3 region is CASSQLSVNTEAFF. The CDR3 DNA reads as TGTGCCAGCAGCCAGTTGTCAGTGAACACTGAAGCTTTCTTT. The variable domain in full, completed from reference TRBV7-2 and TRBJ1-1, reads GAGVSQSPSNKVTEKGKDVELRCDPISGHTALYWYRQSLGQGLEFLIYFQGNSAPDKSGLPSDRFSAERTGGSVSTLTIQRTQQEDSAVYLCASSQLSVNTEAFFGQGTRLTVV.

The chain uses TRBV7-2 and TRBJ2-7, with 11 bases that match TRBD2. The CDR3 is 15 residues long. From germline, CDR1 is SGHTA and CDR2 FQGNSA. V was clipped by 5 bases and J by 3 bases; unmatched bases: 6. In DNA, the CDR3 is TGTGCCAGCAGCCCGGGACTAGCGGAGATCTACGAGCAGTACTTC. Protein sequence: CASSPGLAEIYEQYF.

As concerns this clonotype: The junction differs from germline at one of its ends, possibly a read error. The chain has TRBV7-6 and TRBJ2-1; 7 bases are a match to TRBD2. CDR1 SGHVS and CDR2 FNYEAQ come from the germline V gene. The CDR3 sequence is 17 residues long. The CDR3, as DNA: TGTGCCAGCAGCTCGGTCCTGACTAGCCGCTCCTACAATAAGCAGTTCTTC. Its translation is CASSSVLTSRSYNKQFF.

This clonotype was counted only a few times. The CDR3 loop reads CASSITGSEAFF. CDR3 sequence (DNA): TGTGCCAGCAGCATTACAGGGTCTGAAGCTTTCTTT. The chain carries TRBV7-9 and TRBJ1-1, with D maybe TRBD1 (6 bases). Trimming pared 5 bases from V and 6 bases from J, leaving 10 bases between. The CDR3 runs 12 residues. Germline CDR1 SEHNR, CDR2 FQNEAQ (reference sequence). The complete variable domain, with remaining parts taken from reference TRBV7-9 and TRBJ1-1, reads DTGVSQNPRHKITKRGQNVTFRCDPISEHNRLYWYRQTLGQGPEFLTYFQNEAQLEKSRLLSDRFSAERPKGSFSTLEIQRTEQGDSAMYLCASSITGSEAFFGQGTRLTVV.

Ten or more counts support this clonotype. The chain employs TRBV7-9 and TRBJ2-7; tentative D call: TRBD2 (5 bases). Trimming pared 1 base from V and 6 bases from J, leaving 7 bases between. Per the germline V gene, CDR1 is SEHNR and CDR2 is FQNEAQ (reference sequence). CDR3 length: 12 residues. The CDR3 nucleotides are TGTGCCAGCAGCTTAGGTGAGGGCGAGCAGTACTTC. This translates into CASSLGEGEQYF. Supplemented by reference TRBV7-9 and TRBJ2-7, the full variable domain reads DTGVSQNPRHKITKRGQNVTFRCDPISEHNRLYWYRQTLGQGPEFLTYFQNEAQLEKSRLLSDRFSAERPKGSFSTLEIQRTEQGDSAMYLCASSLGEGEQYFGPGTRLTVT.

The chain uses TRBV6-5 and TRBJ2-1; no clear D. CDR3 length: 13 amino acids. Germline CDR1 reads MNHEY; CDR2 reads SVGAGI. The V and J ends lost 0 bases and 7 bases respectively, with 7 bases between them. The chain's CDR3 is CASSYSNRNEQFF. In DNA, the CDR3 is TGTGCCAGCAGTTACTCGAACCGGAATGAGCAGTTCTTC.

This clonotype was counted a few times. This chain joins TRBV20-1 and TRBJ2-7, with D unresolved. The CDR3 loop spans 13 amino acids. V was clipped by 6 bases and J by 6 bases, with 18 bases between them. Germline CDR1 reads DFQATT; CDR2 reads SNEGSKA (reference sequence). CDR3 loop: CSAASGTTVEQYF. The CDR3 nucleotides are TGCAGTGCCGCCTCAGGAACCACCGTCGAGCAGTACTTC.

DNA of the CDR3: TGTGCCAGCAGCCGTCACGGAGGATCCCAAGAGACCCAGTACTTC. As protein: CASSRHGGSQETQYF. The chain links TRBV3-1 to TRBJ2-5; D perhaps matches TRBD2 (5 bases). Trimming took 4 bases from V and 1 from J, leaving 13 bases between them. The CDR3 is made up of 15 amino acids. The germline V gene encodes CDR1 LGHDT and CDR2 YNNKEL (reference sequence).

This clonotype occurred once. The chain is built from TRBV6-2 or TRBV6-3 and TRBJ1-2; TRBD1 is a possible D gene (5 bases). CDR1 is MNHEY and CDR2 is SVGEGT in the germline V gene. The CDR3 runs to 12 residues. Trimming stripped 10 bases from V and 6 bases from J, with 15 bases between. The CDR3 loop is CAMHPQGHGYTF. The CDR3 nucleotides read TGTGCCATGCATCCGCAGGGTCATGGCTACACCTTC.

The chain links TRBV20-1 to TRBJ1-4; 9 bases are shared with TRBD1. This CDR3 is built from 13 residues. The germline CDR1 and CDR2 sequences are DFQATT and SNEGSKA (reference sequence). Germline trimming cut 6 bases from V and 6 bases from J; bases unmatched to any gene: 5. DNA of the CDR3: TGCAGTGCCATGACAGGGGGATATGAAAAACTGTTTTTT. This gives the protein CSAMTGGYEKLFF.

The chain couples TRBV12-3 or TRBV12-4 to TRBJ2-1; no reliable D call. Trimming shortened V by 4 bases and J by 7 bases, and 8 bases separated the two germline ends. The CDR3 covers 12 residues. CDR3 in amino acids: CASSSFGNEQFF. The CDR3 nucleotides read TGTGCCAGCAGTTCCTTCGGGAATGAGCAGTTCTTC.

This clonotype was picked up many times. Written as DNA, the CDR3 is TGTGCCAGCAGCCCCGCGGGTGAAAAACTGTTTTTT. It is translated as CASSPAGEKLFF. This chain uses TRBV3-1 with TRBJ1-4, with D uncertain. V dropped 4 bases and J dropped 7 bases, with 7 bases sitting between them. Germline lookup yields CDR1 LGHDT and CDR2 YNNKEL (reference sequence). The CDR3 consists of 12 residues.

This clonotype came up a few times. V is TRBV20-1 and J is TRBJ2-7, with D maybe TRBD2 (6 bases). Germline V gene lookup returns CDR1 DFQATT and CDR2 SNEGSKA (reference sequence). This CDR3 has 15 amino acids. Trimming cost V 5 bases and J 1 base, with 18 bases left between them. In DNA form, the CDR3 reads TGCAGTGCTCCCAACCCGGGAGTCCCGTCCTACGAGCAGTACTTC. The encoded protein is CSAPNPGVPSYEQYF.

This clonotype has only a few counts. DNA for the CDR3: TGTGCCAGCAGTTACACAGGACTAGCGGGAGAGGGGGGACAGTTCTTC. It is translated as CASSYTGLAGEGGQFF. The chain links TRBV6-5 to TRBJ2-1, with 13 bases lining up with TRBD2. The CDR3 loop spans 16 amino acids. Trimming took 2 bases from V and 13 from J; bases not matched to a gene: 11. The germline gives CDR1 MNHEY, CDR2 SVGAGI.

This chain uses TRBV5-1 with TRBJ2-1; the D gene is possibly TRBD2 (6 bases). CDR1 and CDR2 from the germline V gene are SGHRS and YFSETQ. V was cut by 4 bases and J by 6 bases, with 14 bases left in between. This CDR3 is built from 14 residues. CDR3 amino acids: CASSRDSGGNEQFF. CDR3 nucleotide sequence: TGCGCCAGCAGCCGGGACTCGGGCGGCAATGAGCAGTTCTTC.

This clonotype appeared a few times. This chain uses TRBV24-1 with TRBJ2-7; D remains unclear. The CDR3 totals 13 residues. Germline V gene data show CDR1 as KGHDR and CDR2 as SFDVKD. V gave up 9 bases and J gave up 3 bases, with 14 bases separating them. The CDR3 sequence is CATLNTVGYEQYF. The DNA for the CDR3 is TGTGCCACCCTTAATACGGTGGGCTACGAGCAGTACTTC.

The chain recombines TRBV5-1 with TRBJ2-5; TRBD2 aligns across 10 bases. Germline V gives CDR1 SGHRS, CDR2 YFSETQ. Trimming removed 0 bases from V and 1 base from J; junction bases left unmatched: 9. The CDR3 has 18 residues. CDR3: CASSLGRLAGAVQETQYF. The CDR3 nucleotides are TGCGCCAGCAGCTTGGGTCGGCTAGCGGGAGCGGTCCAAGAGACCCAGTACTTC.

In nucleotides, the CDR3 is TGTGCCAGCAGTCGGACTTTTTACTACGAGCAGTACTTC. It codes for CASSRTFYYEQYF. This chain uses TRBV27 with TRBJ2-7, with a weak D call TRBD2 (5 bases). V lost 5 bases to trimming and J lost 3 bases, with 11 bases between them. The CDR3 contains 13 residues. Looked up from germline, CDR1 is MNHEY and CDR2 is SMNVEV (reference sequence).

This clonotype was detected a few times. This chain uses TRBV7-2 with TRBJ2-7; D gene unclear. Between the trimmed V and J ends, which lost 4 bases and 5 bases, there was a span of 18 bases. Germline V gene lookup returns CDR1 SGHTA and CDR2 FQGNSA. The CDR3 extends over 15 amino acids. The DNA for the CDR3 is TGTGCCAGCAGCTCCTCCCGGGCCCCTTTGGACGAGCAGTACTTC. Translation: CASSSSRAPLDEQYF.

The chain joins TRBV10-3 to TRBJ1-6; D might be TRBD1 (6 bases). Per germline, CDR1 ENHRY and CDR2 SYGVKD. This CDR3 comprises 15 residues. With 4 bases removed from V and 5 bases from J, the gap between germline ends came to 12 bases. CDR3 sequence (DNA): TGTGCCATCAGTGGGGGGGGGGCGAATAATTCACCCCTCCACTTT. It translates to CAISGGGANNSPLHF.

The chain couples TRBV29-1 to TRBJ2-7; 8 bases align to TRBD1. The V gene end was trimmed by 6 bases and the J gene end by 6 bases; junction bases not matched to a gene: 7. Germline CDR1 is SQVTM and CDR2 is ANQGSEA. This CDR3 has 12 residues. The CDR3 DNA reads as TGCAGCGTCAGGACAGGGACGGGCGAGCAGTACTTC. The encoded protein is CSVRTGTGEQYF.

The chain links TRBV10-3 to TRBJ2-7; D gene ambiguous. Per germline, CDR1 ENHRY and CDR2 SYGVKD. Trimming shortened V by 6 bases and J by 3 bases, and 12 bases separated the two germline ends. The CDR3 contains 13 residues. CDR3: CAIRMSPDYEQYF. The CDR3, as DNA: TGTGCCATCAGGATGTCACCAGACTACGAGCAGTACTTC.

The rearrangement joins TRBV14 to TRBJ2-1; D is uncertain. Germline-derived CDR1 and CDR2 are SGHDN and FVKESK. V shed 4 bases and J shed 0 bases, with 7 bases lying between them. The CDR3 runs 14 residues. The CDR3 is CASSPLLSYNEQFF. For the CDR3, the DNA is TGTGCCAGCAGCCCCCTTCTCTCCTACAATGAGCAGTTCTTC.

This sequence joins TRBV12-3 or TRBV12-4 and TRBJ2-3, with 8 bases lining up with TRBD2. After removal of 3 bases from V and 5 bases from J, the junction contained 10 bases not matched to a gene. The CDR3 has 16 amino acids. This CDR3 reads CASSLALGGGRDTQYF. The CDR3 bases are TGTGCCAGCAGTTTGGCCCTTGGCGGGGGGCGAGATACGCAGTATTTT.

The rearrangement links TRBV20-1 to TRBJ1-4; 7 bases align to TRBD1. The CDR3 spans 15 residues. Germline V gene sequence: CDR1 DFQATT, CDR2 SNEGSKA (reference sequence). With 0 bases clipped from V and 7 bases from J, the junction kept 8 bases outside the gene matches. In DNA form, the CDR3 reads TGCAGTGCTAGAGAATCGTCAGGGGGAGGTGAAAAACTGTTTTTT. This sequence encodes CSARESSGGGEKLFF.